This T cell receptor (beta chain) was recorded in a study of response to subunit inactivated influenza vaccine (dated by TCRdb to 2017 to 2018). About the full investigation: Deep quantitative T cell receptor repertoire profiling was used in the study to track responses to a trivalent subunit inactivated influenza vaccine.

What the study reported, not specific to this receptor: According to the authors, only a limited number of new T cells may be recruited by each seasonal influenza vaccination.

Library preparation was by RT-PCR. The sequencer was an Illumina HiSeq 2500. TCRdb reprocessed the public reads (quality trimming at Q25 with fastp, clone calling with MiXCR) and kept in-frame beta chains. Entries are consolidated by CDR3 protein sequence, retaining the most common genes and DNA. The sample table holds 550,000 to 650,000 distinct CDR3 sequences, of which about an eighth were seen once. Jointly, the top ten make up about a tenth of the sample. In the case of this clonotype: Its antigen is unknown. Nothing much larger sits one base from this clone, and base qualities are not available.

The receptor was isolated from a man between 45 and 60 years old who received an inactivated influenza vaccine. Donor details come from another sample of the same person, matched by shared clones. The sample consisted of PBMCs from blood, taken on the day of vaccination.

The sequenced DNA is TGTGCCAGCAGTAGGACTAGCCGGAGTACCGATGAGCAGTTCTTC. This gives the protein CASSRTSRSTDEQFF. The chain is assembled from TRBV25-1 and TRBJ2-1; 8 central bases correspond to TRBD2. For CDR1 and CDR2, the germline V gene lists MGHDK and SYGVNS. From the cysteine through the phenylalanine, the CDR3 covers 15 amino acids. Only the CDR3 DNA is retained, 45 bases long and in frame from the first base. V ends up 5 bases short and J 8 bases short, with an unmatched junction base count of 11.